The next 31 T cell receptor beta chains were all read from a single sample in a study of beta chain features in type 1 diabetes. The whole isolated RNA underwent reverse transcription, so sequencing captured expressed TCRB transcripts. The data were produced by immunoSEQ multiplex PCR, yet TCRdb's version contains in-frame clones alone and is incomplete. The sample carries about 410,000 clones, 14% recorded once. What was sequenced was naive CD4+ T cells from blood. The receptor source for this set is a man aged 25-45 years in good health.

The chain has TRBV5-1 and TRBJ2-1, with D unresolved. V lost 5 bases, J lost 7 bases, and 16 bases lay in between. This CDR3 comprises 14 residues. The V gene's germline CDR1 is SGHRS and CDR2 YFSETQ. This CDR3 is CASRSESVGNEQFF. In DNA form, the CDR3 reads TGCGCCAGCAGGTCAGAAAGCGTGGGTAATGAGCAGTTCTTC.

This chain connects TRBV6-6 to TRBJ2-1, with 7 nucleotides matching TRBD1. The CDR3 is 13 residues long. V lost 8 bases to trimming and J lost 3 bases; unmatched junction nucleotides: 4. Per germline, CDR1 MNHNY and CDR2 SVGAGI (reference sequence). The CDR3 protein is CASGTEFYNEQFF. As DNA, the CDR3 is TGTGCCAGCGGGACAGAATTCTACAATGAGCAGTTCTTC.

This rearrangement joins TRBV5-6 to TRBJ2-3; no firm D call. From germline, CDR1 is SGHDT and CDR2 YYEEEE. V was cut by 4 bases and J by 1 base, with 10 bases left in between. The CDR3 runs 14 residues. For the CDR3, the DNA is TGTGCCAGCAGCCCGGGTTCTGGCACAGATACGCAGTATTTT. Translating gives CASSPGSGTDTQYF.

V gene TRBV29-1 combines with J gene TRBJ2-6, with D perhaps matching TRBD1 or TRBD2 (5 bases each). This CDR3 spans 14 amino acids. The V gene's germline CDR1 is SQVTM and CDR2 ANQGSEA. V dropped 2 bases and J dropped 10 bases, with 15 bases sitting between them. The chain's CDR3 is CSVESVSGGNVLTF. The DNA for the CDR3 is TGCAGCGTTGAATCGGTCTCTGGGGGAAACGTCCTGACTTTC. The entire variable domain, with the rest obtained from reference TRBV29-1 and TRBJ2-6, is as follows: SAVISQKPSRDICQRGTSLTIQCQVDSQVTMMFWYRQQPGQSLTLIATANQGSEATYESGFVIDKFPISRPNLTFSTLTVSNMSPEDSSIYLCSVESVSGGNVLTFGAGSRLTVL.

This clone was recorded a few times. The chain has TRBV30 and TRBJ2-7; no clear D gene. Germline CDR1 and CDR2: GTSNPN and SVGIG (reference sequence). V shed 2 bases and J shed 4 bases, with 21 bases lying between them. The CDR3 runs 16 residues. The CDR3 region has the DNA TGTGCCTGGAGTCTGGGCAGCCAGGTCCGGAATTACGAGCAGTACGTC. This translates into CAWSLGSQVRNYEQYV.

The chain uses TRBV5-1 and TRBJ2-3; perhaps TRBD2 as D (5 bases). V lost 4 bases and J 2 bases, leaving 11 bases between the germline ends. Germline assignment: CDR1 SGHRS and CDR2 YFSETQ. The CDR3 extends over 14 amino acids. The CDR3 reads CASSGRRDTDTQYF. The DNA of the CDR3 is TGCGCCAGCAGCGGGAGACGGGACACAGATACGCAGTATTTT.

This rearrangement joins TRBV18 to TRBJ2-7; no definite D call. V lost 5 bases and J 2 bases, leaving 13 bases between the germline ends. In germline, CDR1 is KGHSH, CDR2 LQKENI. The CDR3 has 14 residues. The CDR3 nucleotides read TGTGCCAGCTCAATAAACCAAGGTCCCTACGAGCAGTACGTC. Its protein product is CASSINQGPYEQYV.

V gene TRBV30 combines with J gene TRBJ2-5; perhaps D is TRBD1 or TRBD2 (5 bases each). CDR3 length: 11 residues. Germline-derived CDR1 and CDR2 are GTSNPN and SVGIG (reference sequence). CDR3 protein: CAGTGSGTQYF. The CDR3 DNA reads TGTGCTGGGACGGGGTCAGGGACCCAGTACTTC.

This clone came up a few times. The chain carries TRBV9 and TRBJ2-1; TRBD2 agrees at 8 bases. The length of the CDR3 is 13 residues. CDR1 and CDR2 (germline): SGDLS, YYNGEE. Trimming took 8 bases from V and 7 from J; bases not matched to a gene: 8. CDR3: CASKSGRENEQFF. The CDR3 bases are TGTGCCAGTAAAAGCGGGAGAGAGAATGAGCAGTTCTTC.

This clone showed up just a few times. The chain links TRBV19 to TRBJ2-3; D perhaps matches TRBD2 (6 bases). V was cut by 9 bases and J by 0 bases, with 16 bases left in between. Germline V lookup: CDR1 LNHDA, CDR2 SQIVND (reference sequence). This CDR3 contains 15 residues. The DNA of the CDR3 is TGTGCCAGCCGAGGAGGGTCAACTAGCACAGATACGCAGTATTTT. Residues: CASRGGSTSTDTQYF.

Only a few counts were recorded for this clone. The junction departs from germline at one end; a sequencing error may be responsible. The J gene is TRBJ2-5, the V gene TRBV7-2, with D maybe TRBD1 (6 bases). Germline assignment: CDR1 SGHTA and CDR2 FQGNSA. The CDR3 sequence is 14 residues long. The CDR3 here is CASRLGTHQETQYF. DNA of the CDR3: TGTGCCAGCAGGTTAGGGACACATCAAGAGACCCAGTACTTC.

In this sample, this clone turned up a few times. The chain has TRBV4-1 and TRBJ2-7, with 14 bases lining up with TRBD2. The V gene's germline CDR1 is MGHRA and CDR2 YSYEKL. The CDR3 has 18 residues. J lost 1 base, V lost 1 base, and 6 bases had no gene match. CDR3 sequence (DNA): TGCGCCAGCAGCCAAGTTGGCTGGACTAGCGGGGGGTCCTACGAGCAGTACTTC. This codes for CASSQVGWTSGGSYEQYF.

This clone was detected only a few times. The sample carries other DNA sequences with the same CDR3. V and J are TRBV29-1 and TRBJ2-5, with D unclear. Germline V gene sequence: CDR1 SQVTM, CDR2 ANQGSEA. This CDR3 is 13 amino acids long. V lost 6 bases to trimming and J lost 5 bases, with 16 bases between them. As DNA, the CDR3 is TGCAGCGTGGGTGGACGGGCAAAGGAGACCCAGTACTTC. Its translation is CSVGGRAKETQYF.

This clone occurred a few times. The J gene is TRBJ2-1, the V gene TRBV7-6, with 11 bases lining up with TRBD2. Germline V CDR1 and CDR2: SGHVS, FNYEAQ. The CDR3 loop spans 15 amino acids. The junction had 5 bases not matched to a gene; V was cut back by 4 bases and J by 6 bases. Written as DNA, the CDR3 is TGTGCCAGCAGCTCTAGCGGGAGGATCGTCAATGAGCAGTTCTTC. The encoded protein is CASSSSGRIVNEQFF.

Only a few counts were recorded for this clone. The CDR3 bases are TGTGCCAGCAGCGGATTACAAGGAAACCAAGAGACCCAGTACTTC. Its translation: CASSGLQGNQETQYF. This chain uses TRBV7-2 with TRBJ2-5, with D unclear. Germline assignment: CDR1 SGHTA and CDR2 FQGNSA. Trimming removed 5 bases at V and 0 bases at J, with 13 bases between. The CDR3 runs to 15 residues.

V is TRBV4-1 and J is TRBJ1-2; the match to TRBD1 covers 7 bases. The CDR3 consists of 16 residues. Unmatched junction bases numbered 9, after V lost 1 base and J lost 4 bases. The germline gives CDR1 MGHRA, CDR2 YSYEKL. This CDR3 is CASSQGRGDSPYGYTF. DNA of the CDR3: TGCGCCAGCAGCCAAGGGCGCGGGGACAGCCCCTATGGCTACACCTTC.

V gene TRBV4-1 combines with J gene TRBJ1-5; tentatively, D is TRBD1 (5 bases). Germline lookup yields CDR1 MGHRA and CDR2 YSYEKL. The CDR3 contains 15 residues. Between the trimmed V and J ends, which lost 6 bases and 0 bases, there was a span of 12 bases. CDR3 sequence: CASSGDGYSNQPQHF. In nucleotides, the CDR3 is TGCGCCAGCAGTGGGGACGGTTATAGCAATCAGCCCCAGCATTTT.

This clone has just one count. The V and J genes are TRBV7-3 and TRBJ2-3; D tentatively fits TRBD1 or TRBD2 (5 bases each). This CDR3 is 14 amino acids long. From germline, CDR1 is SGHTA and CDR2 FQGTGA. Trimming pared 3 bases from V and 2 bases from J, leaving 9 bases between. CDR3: CASSFGATTDTQYF. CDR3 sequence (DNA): TGTGCCAGCAGCTTCGGGGCCACCACAGATACGCAGTATTTT.

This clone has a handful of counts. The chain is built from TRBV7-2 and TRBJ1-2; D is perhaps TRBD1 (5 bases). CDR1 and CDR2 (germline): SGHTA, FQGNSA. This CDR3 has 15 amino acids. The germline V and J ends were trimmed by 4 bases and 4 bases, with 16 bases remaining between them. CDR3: CASSSRGQGAYGYTF. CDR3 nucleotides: TGTGCCAGCAGCTCCCGAGGGCAGGGCGCCTATGGCTACACCTTC.

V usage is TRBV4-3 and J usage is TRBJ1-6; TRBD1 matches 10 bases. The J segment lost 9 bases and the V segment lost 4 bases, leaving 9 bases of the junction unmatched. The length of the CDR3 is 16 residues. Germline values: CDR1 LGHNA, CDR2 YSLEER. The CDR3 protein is CASSRDRGRLGSPLHF. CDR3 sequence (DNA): TGCGCCAGCAGCCGAGACAGGGGGCGTTTGGGTTCACCCCTCCACTTT.

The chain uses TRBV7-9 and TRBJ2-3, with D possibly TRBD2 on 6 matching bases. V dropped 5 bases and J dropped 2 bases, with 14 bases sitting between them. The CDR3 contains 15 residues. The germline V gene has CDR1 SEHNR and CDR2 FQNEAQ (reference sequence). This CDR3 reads CASSTGTPPTDTQYF. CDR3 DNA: TGTGCCAGCAGCACCGGGACTCCCCCCACAGATACGCAGTATTTT.

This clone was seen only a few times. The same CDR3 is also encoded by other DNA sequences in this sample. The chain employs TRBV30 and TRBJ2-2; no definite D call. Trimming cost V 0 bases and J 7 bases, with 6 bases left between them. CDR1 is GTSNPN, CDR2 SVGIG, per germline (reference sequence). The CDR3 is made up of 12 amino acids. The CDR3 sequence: CAWSVGSGELFF. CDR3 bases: TGTGCCTGGAGTGTAGGTAGCGGGGAGCTGTTTTTT.

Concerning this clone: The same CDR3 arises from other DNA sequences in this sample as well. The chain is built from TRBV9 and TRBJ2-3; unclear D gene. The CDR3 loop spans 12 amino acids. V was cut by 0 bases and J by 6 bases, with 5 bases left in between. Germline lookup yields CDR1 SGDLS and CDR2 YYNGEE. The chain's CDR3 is CASSVEGDTQYF. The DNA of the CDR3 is TGTGCCAGCAGCGTAGAGGGTGATACGCAGTATTTT.

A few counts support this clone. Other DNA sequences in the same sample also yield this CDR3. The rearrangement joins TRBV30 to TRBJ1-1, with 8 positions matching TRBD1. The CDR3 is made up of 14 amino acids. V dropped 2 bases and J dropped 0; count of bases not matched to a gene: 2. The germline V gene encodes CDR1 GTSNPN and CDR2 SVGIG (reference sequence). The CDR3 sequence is CAWSRDRMNTEAFF. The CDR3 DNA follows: TGTGCCTGGAGTCGGGACAGGATGAACACTGAAGCTTTCTTT.

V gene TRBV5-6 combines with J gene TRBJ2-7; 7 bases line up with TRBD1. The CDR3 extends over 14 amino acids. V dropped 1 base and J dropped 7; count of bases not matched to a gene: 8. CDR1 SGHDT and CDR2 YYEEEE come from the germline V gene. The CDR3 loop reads CASSLYGQAPEQYF. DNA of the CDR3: TGTGCCAGCAGCTTGTACGGACAGGCTCCGGAGCAGTACTTC.

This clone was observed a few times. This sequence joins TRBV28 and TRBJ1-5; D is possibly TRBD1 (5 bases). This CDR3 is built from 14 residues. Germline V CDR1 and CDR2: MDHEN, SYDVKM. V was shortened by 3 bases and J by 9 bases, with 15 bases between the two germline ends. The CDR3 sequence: CASSFIRASSPQHF. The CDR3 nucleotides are TGTGCCAGCAGTTTCATCAGGGCTAGTTCGCCCCAGCATTTT.

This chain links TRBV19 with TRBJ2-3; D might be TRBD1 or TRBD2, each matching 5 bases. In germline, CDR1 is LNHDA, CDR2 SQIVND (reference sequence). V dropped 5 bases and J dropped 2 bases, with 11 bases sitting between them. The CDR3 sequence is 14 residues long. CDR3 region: CASSLGTTTDTQYF. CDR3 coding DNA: TGTGCCAGTAGTTTAGGGACCACCACAGATACGCAGTATTTT.

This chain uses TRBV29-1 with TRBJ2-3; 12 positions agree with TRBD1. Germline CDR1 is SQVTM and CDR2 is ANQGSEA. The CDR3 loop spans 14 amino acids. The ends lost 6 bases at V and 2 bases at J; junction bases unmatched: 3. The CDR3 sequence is CSVGTGGFTDTQYF. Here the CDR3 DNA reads TGCAGCGTGGGGACAGGGGGCTTCACAGATACGCAGTATTTT.

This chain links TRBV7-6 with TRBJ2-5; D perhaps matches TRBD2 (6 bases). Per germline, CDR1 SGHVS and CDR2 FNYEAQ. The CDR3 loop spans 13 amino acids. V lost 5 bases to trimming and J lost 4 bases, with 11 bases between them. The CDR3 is CASSRLVAETQYF. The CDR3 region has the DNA TGTGCCAGCAGCCGACTAGTGGCAGAGACCCAGTACTTC.

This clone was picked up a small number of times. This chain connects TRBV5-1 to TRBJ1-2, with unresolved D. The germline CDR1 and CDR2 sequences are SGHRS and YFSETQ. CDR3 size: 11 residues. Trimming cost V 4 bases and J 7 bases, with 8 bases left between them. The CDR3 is CASSDSGGYTF. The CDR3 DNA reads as TGCGCCAGCAGCGATTCTGGTGGCTACACCTTC.

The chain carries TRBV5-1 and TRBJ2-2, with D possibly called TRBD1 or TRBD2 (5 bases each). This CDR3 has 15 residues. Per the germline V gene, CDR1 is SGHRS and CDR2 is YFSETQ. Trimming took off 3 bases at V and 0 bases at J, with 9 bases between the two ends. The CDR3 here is CASSYGTANTGELFF. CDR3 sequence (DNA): TGCGCCAGCAGCTATGGGACCGCGAACACCGGGGAGCTGTTTTTT.